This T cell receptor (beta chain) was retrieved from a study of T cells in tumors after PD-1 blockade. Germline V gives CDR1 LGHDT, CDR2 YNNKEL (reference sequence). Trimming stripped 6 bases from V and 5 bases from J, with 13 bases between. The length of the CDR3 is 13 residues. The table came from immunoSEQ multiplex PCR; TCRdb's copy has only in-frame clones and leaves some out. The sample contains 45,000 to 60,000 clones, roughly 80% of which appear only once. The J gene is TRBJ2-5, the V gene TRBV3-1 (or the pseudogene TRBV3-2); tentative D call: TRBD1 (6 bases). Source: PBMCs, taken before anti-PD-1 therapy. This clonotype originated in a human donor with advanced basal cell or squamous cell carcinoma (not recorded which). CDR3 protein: CASRIRGGETQYF. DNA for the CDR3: TGTGCCAGCAGAATCAGGGGTGGCGAGACCCAGTACTTC.